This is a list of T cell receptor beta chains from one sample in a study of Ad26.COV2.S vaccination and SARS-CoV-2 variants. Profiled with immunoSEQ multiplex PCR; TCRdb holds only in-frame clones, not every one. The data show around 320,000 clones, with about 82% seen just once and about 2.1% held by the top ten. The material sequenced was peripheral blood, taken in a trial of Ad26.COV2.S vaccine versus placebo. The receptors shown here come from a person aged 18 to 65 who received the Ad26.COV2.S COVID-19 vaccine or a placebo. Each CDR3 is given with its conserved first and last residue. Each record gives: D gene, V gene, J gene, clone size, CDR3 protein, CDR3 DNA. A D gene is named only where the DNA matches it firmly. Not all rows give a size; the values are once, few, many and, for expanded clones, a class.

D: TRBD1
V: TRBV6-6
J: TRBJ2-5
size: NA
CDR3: CASSNRGYGETQYF
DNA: TGTGCCAGCAGTAACAGGGGGTACGGAGAGACCCAGTACTTC

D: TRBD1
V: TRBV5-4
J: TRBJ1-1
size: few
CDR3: CASSSQGENTEAFF
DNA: TGTGCCAGCAGCTCACAGGGGGAGAACACTGAAGCTTTCTTT

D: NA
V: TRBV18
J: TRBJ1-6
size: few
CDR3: CASSPNRDGSPLHF
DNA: TGTGCCAGCTCACCCAACAGGGATGGTTCACCCCTCCACTTT

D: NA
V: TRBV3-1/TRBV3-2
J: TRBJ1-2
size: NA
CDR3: CASGEGSEGYTF
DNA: TGTGCCAGCGGGGAGGGGTCAGAGGGCTACACCTTC

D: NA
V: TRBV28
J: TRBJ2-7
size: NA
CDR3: CASSLTGQAYEQYF
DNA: TGTGCCAGCAGTTTAACGGGACAAGCCTACGAGCAGTACTTC

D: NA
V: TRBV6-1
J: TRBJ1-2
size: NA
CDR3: CASSDRYGYTF
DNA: TGTGCCAGCAGTGACAGATATGGCTACACCTTC

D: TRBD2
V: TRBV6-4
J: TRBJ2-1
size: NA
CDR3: CASSPRLADRQFF
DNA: TGTGCCAGCAGTCCCCGACTAGCGGATCGGCAGTTCTTC

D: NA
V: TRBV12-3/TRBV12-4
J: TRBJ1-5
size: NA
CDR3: CASSVTEDQPQHF
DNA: TGTGCCAGCAGCGTGACAGAGGATCAGCCCCAGCATTTT

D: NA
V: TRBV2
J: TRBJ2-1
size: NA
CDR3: CASSEGYNEQFF
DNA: TGTGCCAGCAGTGAAGGGTACAATGAGCAGTTCTTC

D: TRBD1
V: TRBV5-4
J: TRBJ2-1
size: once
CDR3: CASSPTGGESYNEQFF
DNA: TGTGCCAGCAGCCCGACAGGGGGCGAATCCTACAATGAGCAGTTCTTC

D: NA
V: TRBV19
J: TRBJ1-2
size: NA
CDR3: CASSSGHWDGYTF
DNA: TGTGCCAGTAGTAGTGGACATTGGGATGGCTACACCTTC

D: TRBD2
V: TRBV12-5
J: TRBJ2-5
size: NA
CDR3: CASGSTSGGETQYF
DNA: TGTGCTAGTGGCTCGACTAGCGGGGGAGAGACCCAGTACTTC

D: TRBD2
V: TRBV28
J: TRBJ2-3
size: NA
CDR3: CASSLFGGGASTDTQYF
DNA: TGTGCCAGCAGTTTGTTCGGCGGGGGGGCTAGCACAGATACGCAGTATTTT

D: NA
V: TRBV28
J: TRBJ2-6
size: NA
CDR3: CASSLAGSGANVLTF
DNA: TGTGCCAGCAGCCTGGCGGGGTCTGGGGCCAACGTCCTGACTTTC

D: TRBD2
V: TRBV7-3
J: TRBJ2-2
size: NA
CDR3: CASSSRGGHGELFF
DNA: TGTGCCAGCAGCTCCCGCGGGGGTCACGGGGAGCTGTTTTTT

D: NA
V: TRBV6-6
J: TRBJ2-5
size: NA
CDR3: CASSFPGTPETQYF
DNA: TGTGCCAGCAGTTTTCCCGGGACTCCAGAGACCCAGTACTTC

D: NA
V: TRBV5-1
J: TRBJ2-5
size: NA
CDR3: CASSLLGTSETQYF
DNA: TGCGCCAGCAGCCTTCTCGGGACATCGGAGACCCAGTACTTC

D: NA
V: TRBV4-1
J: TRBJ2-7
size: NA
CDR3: CASSQASETVSYEQYF
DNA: TGCGCCAGCAGCCAAGCTAGCGAGACAGTCTCCTACGAGCAGTACTTC

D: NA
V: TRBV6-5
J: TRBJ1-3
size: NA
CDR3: CASSYSRASGNTIYF
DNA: TGTGCCAGCAGTTACTCCAGGGCTTCTGGAAACACCATATATTTT

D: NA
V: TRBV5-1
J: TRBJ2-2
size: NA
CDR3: CASSSAKGSTGELFF
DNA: TGCGCCAGCAGCTCCGCGAAAGGGAGCACCGGGGAGCTGTTTTTT

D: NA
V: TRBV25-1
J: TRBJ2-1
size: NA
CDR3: CASAEHGGPKNEQFF
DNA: TGTGCCAGCGCCGAGCACGGGGGGCCTAAAAATGAGCAGTTCTTC

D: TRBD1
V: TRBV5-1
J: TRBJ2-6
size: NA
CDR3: CASASGGQAAGANVLTF
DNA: TGCGCCAGCGCGTCAGGGGGTCAGGCCGCTGGGGCCAACGTCCTGACTTTC